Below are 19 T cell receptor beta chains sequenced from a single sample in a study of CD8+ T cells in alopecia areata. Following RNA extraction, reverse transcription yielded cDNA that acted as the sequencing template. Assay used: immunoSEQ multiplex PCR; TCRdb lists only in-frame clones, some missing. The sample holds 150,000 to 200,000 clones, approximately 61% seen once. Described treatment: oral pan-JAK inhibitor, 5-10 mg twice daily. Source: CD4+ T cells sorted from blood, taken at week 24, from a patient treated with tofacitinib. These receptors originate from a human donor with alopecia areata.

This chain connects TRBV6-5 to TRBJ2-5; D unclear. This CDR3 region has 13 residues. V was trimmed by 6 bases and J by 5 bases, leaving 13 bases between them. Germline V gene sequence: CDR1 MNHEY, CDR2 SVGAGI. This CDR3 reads CASRSGVRETQYF. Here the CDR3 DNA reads TGTGCCAGCAGATCTGGCGTTAGGGAGACCCAGTACTTC.

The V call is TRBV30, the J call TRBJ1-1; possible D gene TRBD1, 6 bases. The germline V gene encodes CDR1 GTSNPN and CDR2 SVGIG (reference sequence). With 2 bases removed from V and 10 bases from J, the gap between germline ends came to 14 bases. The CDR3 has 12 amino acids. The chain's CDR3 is CAWSSWGPGAFF. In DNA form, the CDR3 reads TGTGCCTGGAGTAGCTGGGGGCCAGGAGCTTTCTTT.

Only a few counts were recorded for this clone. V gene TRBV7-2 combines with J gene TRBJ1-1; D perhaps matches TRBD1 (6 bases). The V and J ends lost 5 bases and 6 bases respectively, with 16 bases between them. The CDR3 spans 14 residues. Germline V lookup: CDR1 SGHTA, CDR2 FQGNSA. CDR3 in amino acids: CASSPTLQGAEAFF. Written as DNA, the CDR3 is TGTGCCAGCAGCCCGACCCTACAGGGCGCTGAAGCTTTCTTT.

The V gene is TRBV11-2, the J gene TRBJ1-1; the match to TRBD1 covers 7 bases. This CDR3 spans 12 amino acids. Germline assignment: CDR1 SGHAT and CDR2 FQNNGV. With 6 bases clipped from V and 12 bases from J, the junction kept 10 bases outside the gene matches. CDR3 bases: TGTGCCAGCAGTATCACCTCAGGGGGAACTTTCTTT. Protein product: CASSITSGGTFF.

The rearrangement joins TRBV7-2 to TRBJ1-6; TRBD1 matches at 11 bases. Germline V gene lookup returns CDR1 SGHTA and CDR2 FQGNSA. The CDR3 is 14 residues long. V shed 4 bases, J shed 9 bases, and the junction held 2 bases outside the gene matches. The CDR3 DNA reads TGTGCCAGCAGCTGGGGACAGGGGGGTTCACCCCTCCACTTT. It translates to CASSWGQGGSPLHF.

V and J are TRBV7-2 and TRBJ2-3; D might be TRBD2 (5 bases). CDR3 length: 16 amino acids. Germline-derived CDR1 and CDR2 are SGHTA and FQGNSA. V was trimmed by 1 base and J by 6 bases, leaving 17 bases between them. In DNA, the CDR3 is TGTGCCAGCAGCTTAGGAACGGGGAGATCCGGGGATACGCAGTATTTT. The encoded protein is CASSLGTGRSGDTQYF.

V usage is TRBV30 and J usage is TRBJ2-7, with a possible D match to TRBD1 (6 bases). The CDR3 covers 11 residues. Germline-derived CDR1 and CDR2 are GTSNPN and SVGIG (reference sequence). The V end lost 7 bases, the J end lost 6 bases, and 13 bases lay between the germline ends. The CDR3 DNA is TGTGCCTTGGAAACAGGGACCGAGCAGTACTTC. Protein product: CALETGTEQYF. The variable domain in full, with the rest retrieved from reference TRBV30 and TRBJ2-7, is SQTIHQWPATLVQPVGSPLSLECTVEGTSNPNLYWYRQAAGRGLQLLFYSVGIGQISSEVPQNLSASRPQDRQFILSSKKLLLSDSGFYLCALETGTEQYFGPGTRLTVT.

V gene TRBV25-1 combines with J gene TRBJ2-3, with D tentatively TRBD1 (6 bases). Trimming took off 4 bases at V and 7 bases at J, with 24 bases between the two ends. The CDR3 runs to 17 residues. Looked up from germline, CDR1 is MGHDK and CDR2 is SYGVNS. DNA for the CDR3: TGTGCCAGCAGTGGAATGGGATGGGGGCTGAGGGAGCATACGCAGTATTTT. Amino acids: CASSGMGWGLREHTQYF.

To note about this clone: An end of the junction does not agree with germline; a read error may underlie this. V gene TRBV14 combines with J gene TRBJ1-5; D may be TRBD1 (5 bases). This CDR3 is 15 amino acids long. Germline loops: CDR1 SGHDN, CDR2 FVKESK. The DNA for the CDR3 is TGTGCCAGCAGACAAGCCAGACAGAGCAATCAGCCCCAGCATTTT. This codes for CASRQARQSNQPQHF.

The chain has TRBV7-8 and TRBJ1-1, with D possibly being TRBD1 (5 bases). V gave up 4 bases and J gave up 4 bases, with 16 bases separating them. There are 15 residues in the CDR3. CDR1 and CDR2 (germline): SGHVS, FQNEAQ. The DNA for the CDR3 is TGTGCCAGCAGCTCACGGAGGCAGGGCCCCACTGAAGCTTTCTTT. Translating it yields CASSSRRQGPTEAFF.

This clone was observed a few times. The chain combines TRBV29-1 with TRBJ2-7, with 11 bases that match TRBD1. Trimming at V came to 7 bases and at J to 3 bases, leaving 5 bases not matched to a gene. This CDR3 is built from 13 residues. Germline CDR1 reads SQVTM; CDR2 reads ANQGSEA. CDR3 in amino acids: CSATGTGGYEQYF. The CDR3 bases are TGCAGCGCCACCGGGACAGGGGGCTACGAGCAGTACTTC.

The DNA of the CDR3 is TGTGCTAGTGGTTTGGATTTCCGGGTCGGCTACACCTTC. Amino acids: CASGLDFRVGYTF. The chain recombines TRBV12-5 with TRBJ1-2; D not certain. Per germline, CDR1 LGHNT and CDR2 FRNRAP. The CDR3 has 13 amino acids. V dropped 1 base and J dropped 8 bases, with 11 bases sitting between them. Full variable domain (remainder filled in from reference TRBV12-5 and TRBJ1-2): DARVTQTPRHKVTEMGQEVTMRCQPILGHNTVFWYRQTMMQGLELLAYFRNRAPLDDSGMPKDRFSAEMPDATLATLKIQPSEPRDSAVYFCASGLDFRVGYTFGSGTRLTVV.

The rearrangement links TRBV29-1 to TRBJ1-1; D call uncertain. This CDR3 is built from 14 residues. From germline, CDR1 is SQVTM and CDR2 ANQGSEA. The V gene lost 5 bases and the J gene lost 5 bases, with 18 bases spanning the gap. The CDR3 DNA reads TGCAGCGTTAGACCACAAGCGGGCCAGACTGAAGCTTTCTTT. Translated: CSVRPQAGQTEAFF.

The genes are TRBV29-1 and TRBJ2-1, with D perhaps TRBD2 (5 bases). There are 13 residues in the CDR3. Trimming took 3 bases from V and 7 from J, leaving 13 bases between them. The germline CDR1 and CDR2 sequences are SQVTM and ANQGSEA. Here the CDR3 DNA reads TGCAGCGTTGAGGCGAGACTATTAAATGAGCAGTTCTTC. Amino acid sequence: CSVEARLLNEQFF.

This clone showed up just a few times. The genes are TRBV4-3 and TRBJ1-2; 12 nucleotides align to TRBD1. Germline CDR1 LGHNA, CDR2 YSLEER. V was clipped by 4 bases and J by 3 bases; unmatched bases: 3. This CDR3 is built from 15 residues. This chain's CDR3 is CASSLGTGGDYGYTF. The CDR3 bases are TGCGCCAGCAGCCTCGGGACAGGGGGCGACTATGGCTACACCTTC.

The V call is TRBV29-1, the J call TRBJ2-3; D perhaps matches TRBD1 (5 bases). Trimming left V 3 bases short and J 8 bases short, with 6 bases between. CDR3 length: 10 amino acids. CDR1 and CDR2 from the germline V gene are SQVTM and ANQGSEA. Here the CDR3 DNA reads TGCAGCGTTGAGCAGGGTACGCAGTATTTT. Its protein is CSVEQGTQYF.

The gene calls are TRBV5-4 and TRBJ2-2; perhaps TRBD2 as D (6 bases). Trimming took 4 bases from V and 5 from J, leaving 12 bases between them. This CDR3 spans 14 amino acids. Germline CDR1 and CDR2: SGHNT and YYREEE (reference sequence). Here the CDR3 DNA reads TGTGCCAGCAGCGCGGTCGGGGGAACCGGGGAGCTGTTTTTT. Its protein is CASSAVGGTGELFF.

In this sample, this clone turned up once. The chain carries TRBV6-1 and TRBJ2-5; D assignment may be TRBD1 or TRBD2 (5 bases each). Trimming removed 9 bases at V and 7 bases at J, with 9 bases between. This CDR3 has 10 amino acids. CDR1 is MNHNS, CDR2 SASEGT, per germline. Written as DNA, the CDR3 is TGTGCCAGTAGGGACGGGACCCAGTACTTC. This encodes CASRDGTQYF.

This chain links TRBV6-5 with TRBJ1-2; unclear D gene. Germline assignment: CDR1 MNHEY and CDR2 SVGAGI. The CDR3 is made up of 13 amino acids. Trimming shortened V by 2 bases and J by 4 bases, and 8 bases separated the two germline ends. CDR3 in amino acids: CASSYGQFYGYTF. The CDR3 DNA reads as TGTGCCAGCAGTTACGGGCAGTTCTATGGCTACACCTTC.